This is a list of T cell receptor beta chains from one sample in a study of blood T cell repertoires in COVID-19. Data came from immunoSEQ multiplex PCR; TCRdb stores just in-frame clones and leaves some out. The sample includes under 120,000 clones, roughly 71% of them seen just once. The specimen was peripheral blood. The receptor source for this set is a man older than 75 with acute or convalescent COVID-19. Both conserved end residues are part of each CDR3. Each record gives: V gene, CDR3 protein.

v_gene: TRBV9; CDR3aa: CASGQGGYEQYF
v_gene: TRBV6-1; CDR3aa: CASSDVRWPKEEAFF
v_gene: TRBV19; CDR3aa: CASSPFLRQGGTGELFF
v_gene: TRBV2; CDR3aa: CASRRDRGPGEQYF
v_gene: TRBV28; CDR3aa: CASSSDRGVEKLFF
v_gene: TRBV7-8; CDR3aa: CASSPLRLAGESGLQYF
v_gene: TRBV6-2/TRBV6-3; CDR3aa: CASSKHLGRLGANTGELFF
v_gene: TRBV7-8; CDR3aa: CASSLEGLAGSEQFF
v_gene: TRBV19; CDR3aa: CASRASTDTQYF
v_gene: TRBV5-1; CDR3aa: CASRLAGAVSVGELFF
v_gene: TRBV5-1; CDR3aa: CASSFYGRAYLSYEQYF
v_gene: TRBV5-1; CDR3aa: CASSFMAGGEQSGELFF
v_gene: TRBV7-2; CDR3aa: CASSTGGSTANVLTF
v_gene: TRBV5-6; CDR3aa: CASSLQRDPQFF
v_gene: TRBV18; CDR3aa: CASSPLAGVSYEQYF
v_gene: TRBV28; CDR3aa: CASSLGQDAYTF
v_gene: TRBV11-2; CDR3aa: CASSLLRGNYEQYF
v_gene: TRBV9; CDR3aa: CASSVEAGISDTQYF
v_gene: TRBV7-3; CDR3aa: CASSPQGDNEQFF
v_gene: TRBV6-6; CDR3aa: CASSRPGQDNNEQFF
v_gene: TRBV18; CDR3aa: CASSQDRNQPQHF
v_gene: TRBV5-5; CDR3aa: CASSPGQGAYNEQFF
v_gene: TRBV7-7; CDR3aa: CASSSGGFQETQYF
v_gene: TRBV7-6; CDR3aa: CASSLRGGEETQYF
v_gene: TRBV28; CDR3aa: CASSFPPYRTSGRDEQYF
v_gene: TRBV7-3; CDR3aa: CASSFPGNYGYTF
v_gene: TRBV7-9; CDR3aa: CASSLLAGANEQFF
v_gene: TRBV2; CDR3aa: CASSGGQGYTEAFF
v_gene: TRBV3-1/TRBV3-2; CDR3aa: CASSQVRGRDTEAFF
v_gene: TRBV19; CDR3aa: CASSRGGETEAFF
v_gene: TRBV3-1/TRBV3-2; CDR3aa: CASSQDRRASGSSVSYNEQFF
v_gene: TRBV18; CDR3aa: CASSPSDYSYEQYF
v_gene: TRBV2; CDR3aa: CASMRRDEQFF
v_gene: TRBV2; CDR3aa: CASSYRRAGVEEQYF
v_gene: TRBV18; CDR3aa: CASSPQRVRAGGDTQYF
v_gene: TRBV5-1; CDR3aa: CASSYGTESTEAFF
v_gene: TRBV5-4; CDR3aa: CASSARIGGGYYEQYF
v_gene: TRBV27; CDR3aa: CASSLSFGTGGDRDTQYF
v_gene: TRBV30; CDR3aa: CAWRSSGYNEQFF
v_gene: TRBV6-5; CDR3aa: CASRLDNYNEQFF